These T cell receptor beta chains were read from a single sample in a study of T cell responses to AZD1222 COVID-19 vaccine. Using immunoSEQ multiplex PCR, the repertoire was profiled, and TCRdb retains in-frame clones only, with some absent. The table has tens of thousands of clones, around 90% seen once. This sample comprised peripheral blood, obtained on day 0 of AZD1222 vaccination. These receptors were obtained from an adult in good health. Each CDR3 is given with its conserved first and last residue. A D gene is named only where the DNA matches it firmly. Clone sizes are given selectively: once, few, many, or a class where the clone is expanded.

clone size,V gene,J gene,D gene,CDR3 protein,CDR3 DNA
.,TRBV30,TRBJ1-2,.,CAWTGARIRYGYTF,TGTGCCTGGACCGGGGCGAGGATTCGCTATGGCTACACCTTC
.,TRBV2,TRBJ1-6,.,CASRSRESSYNSPLHF,TGTGCCAGCAGGTCACGTGAGAGCTCCTATAATTCACCCCTCCACTTT
.,TRBV9,TRBJ2-7,.,CASSPLGGHYEQYF,TGTGCCAGCAGCCCTTTGGGCGGGCACTACGAGCAGTACTTC
.,TRBV2,TRBJ2-2,.,CAGSRGLGVGGGELFF,TGTGCCGGAAGCCGGGGCTTGGGGGTAGGAGGCGGGGAGCTGTTTTTT
.,TRBV6-1,TRBJ1-4,.,CASSEVMTGGEKLFF,TGTGCCAGCAGTGAAGTTATGACGGGCGGTGAAAAACTGTTTTTT
once,TRBV5-6,TRBJ1-2,.,CASSLLGAQDGYTF,TGTGCCAGCAGCTTGCTGGGGGCGCAGGATGGCTACACCTTC
.,TRBV11-2,TRBJ2-7,.,CASTSVKGPYEQYF,TGTGCCAGCACCTCGGTTAAGGGGCCCTACGAGCAGTACTTC
.,TRBV7-2,TRBJ1-3,.,CASRPRGQTSGNTIYF,TGTGCCAGCAGACCCCGGGGCCAAACCTCTGGAAACACCATATATTTT
few,TRBV10-2,TRBJ2-1,TRBD2,CASSQAGGQYNEQFF,TGCGCCAGCAGCCAAGCGGGAGGGCAATACAATGAGCAGTTCTTC
.,TRBV5-6,TRBJ2-7,.,CASSLAPYPDRDEQYF,TGTGCCAGCAGCTTGGCCCCTTATCCGGACCGGGACGAGCAGTACTTC
.,TRBV19,TRBJ2-3,.,CASANSLGSTDTQYF,TGTGCCAGTGCCAACAGCCTTGGGAGCACAGATACGCAGTATTTT
once,TRBV3-1/TRBV3-2,TRBJ1-1,.,CASSWGRRNTEAFF,TGTGCCAGCAGCTGGGGACGGAGGAACACTGAAGCTTTCTTT
.,TRBV16,TRBJ1-2,.,CASSQSSARDGYTF,TGTGCCAGCAGCCAATCGTCGGCACGGGATGGCTACACCTTC
.,TRBV24-1,TRBJ2-1,TRBD2,CATGGLAGGLLSYNEQFF,TGTGCCACCGGGGGACTAGCGGGAGGCTTGCTATCCTACAATGAGCAGTTCTTC
.,TRBV2,TRBJ1-4,.,CASSEFYQGAAGEKLFF,TGTGCCAGCAGTGAATTTTATCAAGGTGCAGCTGGTGAAAAACTGTTTTTT
once,TRBV13,TRBJ2-2,.,CASSLVRGELFF,TGTGCCAGCAGCTTAGTTCGAGGGGAGCTGTTTTTT
.,TRBV2,TRBJ2-5,.,CASSEFQETQYF,TGTGCCAGCAGTGAATTTCAAGAGACCCAGTACTTC
.,TRBV6-4,TRBJ1-1,.,CASSPGVGRTEAFF,TGTGCCAGCAGTCCAGGAGTAGGACGGACTGAAGCTTTCTTT
.,TRBV6-5,TRBJ1-1,TRBD1,CASTPQGESDTEAFF,TGTGCCAGCACCCCACAGGGGGAGTCGGACACTGAAGCTTTCTTT
.,TRBV30,TRBJ1-4,.,CAWSVSPGREKLFF,TGTGCCTGGAGTGTTTCCCCTGGACGTGAAAAACTGTTTTTT
.,TRBV6-2/TRBV6-3,TRBJ2-2,.,CASSRSRIGSQRNGELFF,TGTGCCAGCAGCCGGAGCCGAATCGGGTCCCAACGCAACGGGGAGCTGTTTTTT
.,TRBV5-4,TRBJ1-1,.,CASSLDMEGLGEAFF,TGTGCCAGCAGCTTGGATATGGAGGGGTTGGGTGAAGCTTTCTTT
.,TRBV19,TRBJ2-7,.,CASSPRQARYEQYF,TGTGCCAGTAGTCCAAGACAGGCCCGCTACGAGCAGTACTTC
few,TRBV5-1,TRBJ2-5,.,CASSFGDQETQYF,TGCGCCAGCAGCTTCGGAGACCAAGAGACCCAGTACTTC
.,TRBV27,TRBJ1-5,TRBD1,CASSPGTGTIYSNQPQHF,TGTGCCAGCAGTCCGGGGACAGGGACGATATATAGCAATCAGCCCCAGCATTTT
.,TRBV2,TRBJ2-5,.,CASSVPGEWETQYF,TGTGCCAGCAGTGTACCGGGAGAATGGGAGACCCAGTACTTC
.,TRBV11-3,TRBJ2-7,.,CASSSDSYEQYF,TGTGCCAGCAGTTCGGACTCCTACGAGCAGTACTTC
.,TRBV28,TRBJ1-4,.,CASSSPRGVGEKLFF,TGTGCCAGCAGTTCCCCTAGGGGAGTGGGGGAAAAACTGTTTTTT
.,TRBV27,TRBJ2-7,.,CASSSEGRSYEQYF,TGTGCCAGCAGTTCCGAAGGCCGCTCCTACGAGCAGTACTTC
.,TRBV3-1/TRBV3-2,TRBJ2-1,.,CASSQDSGVWFF,TGTGCCAGCAGCCAAGATTCGGGGGTTTGGTTCTTC
.,TRBV11-2,TRBJ1-2,TRBD1,CASSTGGSGYGYTF,TGTGCCAGCAGCACAGGGGGTTCCGGCTATGGCTACACCTTC
.,TRBV29-1,TRBJ2-6,.,CSAYVGTITGSGANVLTF,TGCAGCGCCTACGTTGGGACAATCACCGGCTCTGGGGCCAACGTCCTGACTTTC
.,TRBV11-2,TRBJ1-6,.,CASSLLTGRNSPLHF,TGTGCCAGCAGCTTACTAACAGGGAGGAATTCACCCCTCCACTTT
.,TRBV28,TRBJ1-2,.,CASSPGRGYTF,TGTGCCAGCAGCCCCGGGCGTGGCTACACCTTC
.,TRBV19,TRBJ1-4,.,CASSGGHLNEKLFF,TGTGCCAGTAGCGGGGGACACCTTAATGAAAAACTGTTTTTT
.,TRBV13,TRBJ1-2,.,CASSTSVGDTVIYTF,TGTGCCAGCAGCACCTCCGTGGGGGACACGGTTATCTACACCTTC
.,TRBV18,TRBJ2-5,TRBD2,CASSPPGAGGGETQYF,TGTGCCAGCTCACCCCCCGGAGCGGGAGGAGGGGAGACCCAGTACTTC
.,TRBV19,TRBJ1-5,.,CASSLARVSNQPQHF,TGTGCCAGTAGCCTCGCCAGGGTGAGCAATCAGCCCCAGCATTTT
.,TRBV28,TRBJ2-5,TRBD1,CASSLGRTGGSETQYF,TGTGCCAGCAGTTTAGGTCGGACAGGGGGCTCAGAGACCCAGTACTTC
.,TRBV7-3,TRBJ2-1,TRBD2,CASSLKPGLAIVNEQFF,TGTGCCAGCAGCTTAAAGCCGGGACTAGCGATAGTAAATGAGCAGTTCTTC
.,TRBV7-6,TRBJ2-3,.,CASSPAVGGFADTQYF,TGTGCCAGCAGCCCAGCCGTTGGGGGCTTTGCAGATACGCAGTATTTT
.,TRBV11-2,TRBJ2-3,TRBD2,CASSEGHLAGVPSTDTQYF,TGTGCCAGCAGCGAGGGGCATCTAGCGGGAGTCCCAAGCACAGATACGCAGTATTTT
.,TRBV7-3,TRBJ2-3,TRBD2,CASSLKRGLAGELDTQYF,TGTGCCAGCAGCTTAAAGAGGGGACTAGCGGGAGAATTAGATACGCAGTATTTT